The source of this T cell receptor beta chain is a study of shared clonotypes between healthy human individuals. The CDR3 sequence is 17 residues long. Germline V gene lookup returns CDR1 SNHLY and CDR2 FYNNEI. Between the trimmed V and J ends, which lost 3 bases and 5 bases, there was a span of 17 bases. The repertoire was sequenced with immunoSEQ multiplex PCR; TCRdb's copy has only in-frame clones and lacks some. The sample yields around 990,000 clones, about 80% seen once. This clone has a handful of counts. The sequence came from a man between 18 and 29 years old in good health. Some clones in this sample may be carry-over from other donors' samples. Sequencing was done on a sample of memory CD4+ T cells from PBMCs. As for subset: CD45RA-negative fraction. The V call is TRBV2, the J call TRBJ2-6; maybe TRBD1 (6 bases). The CDR3 reads CASSDRTVLMRANVLTF. DNA for the CDR3: TGTGCCAGCAGTGACCGGACAGTCCTTATGAGGGCCAACGTCCTGACTTTC.